This T cell receptor (beta chain) is from a study of identical twins. A universal primer site was incorporated via template switching, and the cDNA contained unique molecular identifiers. TCRdb independently ran MiXCR on the 5' RACE reads; one entry per CDR3 protein. In the table there are 420,000 or so distinct CDR3 sequences, under 20% of which are singletons. Only a few counts were recorded for this clonotype. Trimming cost V 9 bases and J 0 bases, with 15 bases left between them. The V gene's germline CDR1 is LGHNA and CDR2 YSLEER. The CDR3 is 15 residues long. The chain joins TRBV4-3 to TRBJ2-1; D is unclear. The sequenced sample consisted of naive T cells sorted from blood. The sequence was obtained from a man aged 50-60 years in good health. This chain's CDR3 is CASTRTKSSYNEQFF. CDR3 nucleotide sequence: TGCGCCAGTACCCGTACTAAGAGCTCCTACAATGAGCAGTTCTTC.